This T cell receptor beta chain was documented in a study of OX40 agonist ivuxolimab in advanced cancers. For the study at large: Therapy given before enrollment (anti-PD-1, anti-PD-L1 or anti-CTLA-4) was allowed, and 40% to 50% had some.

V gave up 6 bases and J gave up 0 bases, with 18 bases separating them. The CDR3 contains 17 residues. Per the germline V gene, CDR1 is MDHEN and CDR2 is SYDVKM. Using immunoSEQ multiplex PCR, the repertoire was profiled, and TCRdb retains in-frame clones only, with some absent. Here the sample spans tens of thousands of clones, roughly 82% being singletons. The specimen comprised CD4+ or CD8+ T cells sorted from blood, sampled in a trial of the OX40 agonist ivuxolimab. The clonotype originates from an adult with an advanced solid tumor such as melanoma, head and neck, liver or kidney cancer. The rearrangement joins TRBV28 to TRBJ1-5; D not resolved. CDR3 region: CASRALQAVYSNQPQHF. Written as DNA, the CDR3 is TGTGCCAGCAGGGCCCTCCAGGCGGTCTATAGCAATCAGCCCCAGCATTTT.